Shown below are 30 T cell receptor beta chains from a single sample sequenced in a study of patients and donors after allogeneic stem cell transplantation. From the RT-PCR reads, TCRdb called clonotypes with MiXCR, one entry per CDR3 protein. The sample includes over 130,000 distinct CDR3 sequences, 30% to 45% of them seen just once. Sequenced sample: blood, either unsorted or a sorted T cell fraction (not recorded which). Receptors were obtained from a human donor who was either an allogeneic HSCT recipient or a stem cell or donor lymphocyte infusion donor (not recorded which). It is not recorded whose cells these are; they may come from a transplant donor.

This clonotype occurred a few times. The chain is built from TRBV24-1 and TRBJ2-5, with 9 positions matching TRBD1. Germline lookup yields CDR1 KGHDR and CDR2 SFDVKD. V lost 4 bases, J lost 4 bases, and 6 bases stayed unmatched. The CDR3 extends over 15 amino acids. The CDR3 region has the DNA TGTGCCACCAGTGACCCGGGACAGGGAATAGAGACCCAGTACTTC. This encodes CATSDPGQGIETQYF.

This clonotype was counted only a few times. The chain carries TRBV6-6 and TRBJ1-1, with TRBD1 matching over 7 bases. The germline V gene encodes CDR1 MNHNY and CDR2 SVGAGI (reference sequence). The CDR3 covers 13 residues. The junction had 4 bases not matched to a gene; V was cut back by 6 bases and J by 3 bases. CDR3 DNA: TGTGCCAGCAGCTGGGGACAGTACACTGAAGCTTTCTTT. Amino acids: CASSWGQYTEAFF.

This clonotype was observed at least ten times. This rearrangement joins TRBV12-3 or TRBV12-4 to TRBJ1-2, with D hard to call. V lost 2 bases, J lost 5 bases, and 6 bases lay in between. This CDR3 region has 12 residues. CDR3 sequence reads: CASSLNGYGYTF. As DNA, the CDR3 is TGTGCCAGCAGTTTAAACGGATATGGCTACACCTTC.

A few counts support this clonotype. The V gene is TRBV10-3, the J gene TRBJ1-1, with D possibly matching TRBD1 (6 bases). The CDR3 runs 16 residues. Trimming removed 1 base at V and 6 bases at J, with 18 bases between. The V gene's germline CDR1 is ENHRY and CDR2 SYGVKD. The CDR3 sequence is CAISEFYPRGDAEAFF. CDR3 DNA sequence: TGTGCCATCAGTGAGTTTTATCCCAGGGGAGACGCTGAAGCTTTCTTT.

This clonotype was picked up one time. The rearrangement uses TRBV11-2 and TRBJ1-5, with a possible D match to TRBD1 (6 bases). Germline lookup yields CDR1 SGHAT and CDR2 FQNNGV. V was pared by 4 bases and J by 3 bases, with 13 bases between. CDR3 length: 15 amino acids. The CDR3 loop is CASSSDRRLNQPQHF. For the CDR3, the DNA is TGTGCCAGCAGCTCCGACAGGAGACTCAATCAGCCCCAGCATTTT.

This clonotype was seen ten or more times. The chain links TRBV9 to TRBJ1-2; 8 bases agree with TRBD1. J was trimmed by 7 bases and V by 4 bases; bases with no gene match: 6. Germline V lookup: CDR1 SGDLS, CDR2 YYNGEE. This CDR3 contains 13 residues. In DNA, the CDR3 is TGTGCCAGCAGCCCAGGACAGGGATTTGGCTACACCTTC. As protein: CASSPGQGFGYTF.

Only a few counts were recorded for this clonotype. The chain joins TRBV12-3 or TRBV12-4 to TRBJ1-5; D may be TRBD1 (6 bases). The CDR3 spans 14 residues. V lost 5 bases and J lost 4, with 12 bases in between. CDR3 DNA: TGTGCCAGCAGTGGTAGGGGGGGGAATCAGCCCCAGCATTTT. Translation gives CASSGRGGNQPQHF.

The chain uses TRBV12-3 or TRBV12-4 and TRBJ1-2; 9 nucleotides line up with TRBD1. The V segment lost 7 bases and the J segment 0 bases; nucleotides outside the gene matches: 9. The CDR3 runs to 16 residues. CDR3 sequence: CASTSGDRDSNYGYTF. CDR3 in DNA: TGTGCCAGCACCTCTGGGGACAGGGATTCTAACTATGGCTACACCTTC.

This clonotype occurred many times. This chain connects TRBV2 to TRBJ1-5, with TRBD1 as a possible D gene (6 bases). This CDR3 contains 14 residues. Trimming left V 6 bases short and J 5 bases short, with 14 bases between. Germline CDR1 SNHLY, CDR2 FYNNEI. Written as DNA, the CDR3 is TGTGCCAGCAGCGCCACAGGGAGCGATCAGCCCCAGCATTTT. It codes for CASSATGSDQPQHF.

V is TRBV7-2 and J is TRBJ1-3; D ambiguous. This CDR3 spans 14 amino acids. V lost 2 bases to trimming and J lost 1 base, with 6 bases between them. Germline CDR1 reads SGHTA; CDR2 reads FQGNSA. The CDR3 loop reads CASSLLGSGNTIYF. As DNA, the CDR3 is TGTGCCAGCAGCTTACTCGGATCTGGAAACACCATATATTTT.

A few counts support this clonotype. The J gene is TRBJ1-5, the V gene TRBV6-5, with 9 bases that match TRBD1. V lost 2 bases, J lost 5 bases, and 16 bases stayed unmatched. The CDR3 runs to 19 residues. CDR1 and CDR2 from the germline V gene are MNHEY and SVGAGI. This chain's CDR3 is CASSYHNSITTGGDQPQHF. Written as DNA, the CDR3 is TGTGCCAGCAGTTACCACAACTCTATTACGACAGGGGGTGATCAGCCCCAGCATTTT.

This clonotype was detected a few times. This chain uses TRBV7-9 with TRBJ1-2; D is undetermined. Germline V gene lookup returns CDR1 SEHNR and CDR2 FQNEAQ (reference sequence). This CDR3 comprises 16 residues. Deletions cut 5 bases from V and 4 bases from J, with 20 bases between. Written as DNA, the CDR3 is TGTGCCAGCAGCAGGCCCCCTTCCGGGTACCCCTATGGCTACACCTTC. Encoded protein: CASSRPPSGYPYGYTF.

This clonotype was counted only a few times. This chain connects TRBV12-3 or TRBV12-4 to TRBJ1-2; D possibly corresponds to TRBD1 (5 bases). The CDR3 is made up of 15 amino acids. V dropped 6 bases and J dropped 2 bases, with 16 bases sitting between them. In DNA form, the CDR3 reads TGTGCCAGCAGCCCCCCGGGACTCTCCAACTATGGCTACACCTTC. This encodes CASSPPGLSNYGYTF.

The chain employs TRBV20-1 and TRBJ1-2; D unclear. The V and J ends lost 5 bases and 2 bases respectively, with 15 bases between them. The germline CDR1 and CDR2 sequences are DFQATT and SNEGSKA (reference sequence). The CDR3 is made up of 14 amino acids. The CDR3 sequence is CSAARAGSNYGYTF. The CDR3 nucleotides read TGCAGTGCTGCCCGGGCAGGCTCGAACTATGGCTACACCTTC.

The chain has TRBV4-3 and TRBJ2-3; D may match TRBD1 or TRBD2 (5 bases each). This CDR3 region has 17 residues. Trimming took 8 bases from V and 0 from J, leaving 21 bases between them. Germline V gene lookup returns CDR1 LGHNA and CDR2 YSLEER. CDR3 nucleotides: TGCGCCAGCGGATATAAATTGGGGGACCTTAGCACAGATACGCAGTATTTT. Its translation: CASGYKLGDLSTDTQYF.

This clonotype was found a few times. CDR3: CSVGEVIGTEAFF. DNA for the CDR3: TGCAGCGTGGGTGAGGTTATTGGTACTGAAGCTTTCTTT. The chain recombines TRBV29-1 with TRBJ1-1; D unresolved. The CDR3 sequence is 13 residues long. Germline assignment: CDR1 SQVTM and CDR2 ANQGSEA. Trimming took off 6 bases at V and 5 bases at J, with 16 bases between the two ends.

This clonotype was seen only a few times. CDR3 region: CSAPYGVGGATEAFF. CDR3 DNA: TGCAGTGCGCCGTATGGGGTCGGGGGAGCCACTGAAGCTTTCTTT. The chain combines TRBV20-1 with TRBJ1-1; perhaps TRBD1 as D (5 bases). Germline-derived CDR1 and CDR2 are DFQATT and SNEGSKA (reference sequence). The germline V and J ends were trimmed by 6 bases and 4 bases, with 21 bases remaining between them. The CDR3 sequence is 15 residues long.

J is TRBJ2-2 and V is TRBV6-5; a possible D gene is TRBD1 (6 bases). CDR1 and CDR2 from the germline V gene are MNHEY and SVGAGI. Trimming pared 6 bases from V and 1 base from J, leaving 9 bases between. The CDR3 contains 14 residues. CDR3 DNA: TGTGCCAGCAGCGCACAGGGGAACACCGGGGAGCTGTTTTTT. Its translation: CASSAQGNTGELFF.

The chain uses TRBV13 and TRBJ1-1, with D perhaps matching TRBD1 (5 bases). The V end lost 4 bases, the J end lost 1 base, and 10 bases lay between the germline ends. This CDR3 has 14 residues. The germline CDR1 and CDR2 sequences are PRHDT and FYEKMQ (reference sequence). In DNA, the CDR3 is TGTGCCAGCAGCTCCGCGGGACCGAACACTGAAGCTTTCTTT. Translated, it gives CASSSAGPNTEAFF.

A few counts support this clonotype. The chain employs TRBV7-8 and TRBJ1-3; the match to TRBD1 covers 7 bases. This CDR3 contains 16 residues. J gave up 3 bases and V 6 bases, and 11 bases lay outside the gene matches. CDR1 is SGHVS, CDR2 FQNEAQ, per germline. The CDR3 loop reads CASSFRQGGFGNTIYF. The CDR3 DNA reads TGTGCCAGCAGTTTCCGACAGGGTGGCTTTGGAAACACCATATATTTT.

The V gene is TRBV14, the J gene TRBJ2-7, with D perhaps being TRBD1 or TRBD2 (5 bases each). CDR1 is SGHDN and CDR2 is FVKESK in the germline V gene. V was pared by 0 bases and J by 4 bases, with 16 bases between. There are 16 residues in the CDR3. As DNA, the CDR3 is TGTGCCAGCAGCCAAGAATCCCCCCGCTGGGGGTACGAGCAGTACGTC. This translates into CASSQESPRWGYEQYV.

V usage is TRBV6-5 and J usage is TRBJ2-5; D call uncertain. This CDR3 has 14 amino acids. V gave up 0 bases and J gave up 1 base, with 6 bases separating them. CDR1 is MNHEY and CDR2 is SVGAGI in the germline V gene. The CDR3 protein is CASSYSFVQETQYF. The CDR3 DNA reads TGTGCCAGCAGTTACTCCTTCGTCCAAGAGACCCAGTACTTC.

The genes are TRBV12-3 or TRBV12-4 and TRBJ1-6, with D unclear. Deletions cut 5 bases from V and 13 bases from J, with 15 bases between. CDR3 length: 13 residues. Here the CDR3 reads CASSVRTPRPLHF. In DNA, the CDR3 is TGTGCCAGCAGTGTTAGGACGCCGAGGCCCCTCCACTTT.

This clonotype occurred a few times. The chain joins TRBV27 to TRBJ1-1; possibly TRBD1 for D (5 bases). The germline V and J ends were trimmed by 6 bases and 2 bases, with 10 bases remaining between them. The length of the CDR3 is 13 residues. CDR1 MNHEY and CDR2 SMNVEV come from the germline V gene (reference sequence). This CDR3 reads CASSPQGNTEAFF. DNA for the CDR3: TGTGCCAGCAGCCCCCAGGGCAACACTGAAGCTTTCTTT.

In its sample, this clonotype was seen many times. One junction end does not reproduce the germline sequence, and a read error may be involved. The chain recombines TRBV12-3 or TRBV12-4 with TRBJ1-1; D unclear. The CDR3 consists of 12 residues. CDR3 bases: TGTGCCAGCAGCTTAGAGTACACTGAAGCTTTCTTT. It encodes CASSLEYTEAFF.

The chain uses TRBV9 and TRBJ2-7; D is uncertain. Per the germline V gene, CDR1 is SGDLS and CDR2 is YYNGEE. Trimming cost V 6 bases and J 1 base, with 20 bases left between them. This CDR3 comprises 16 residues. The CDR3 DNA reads TGTGCCAGCACCCATCTCTCGGGCACCGAATCCTACGAGCAGTACGTC. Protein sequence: CASTHLSGTESYEQYV.

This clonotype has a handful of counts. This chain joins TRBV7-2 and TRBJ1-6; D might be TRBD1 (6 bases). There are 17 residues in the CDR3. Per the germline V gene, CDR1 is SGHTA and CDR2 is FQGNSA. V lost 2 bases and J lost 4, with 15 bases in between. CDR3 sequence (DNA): TGTGCCAGCAGCTTACCCCAGGGGAGCCTTTATAATTCACCCCTCCACTTT. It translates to CASSLPQGSLYNSPLHF. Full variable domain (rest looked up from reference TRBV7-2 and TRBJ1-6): GAGVSQSPSNKVTEKGKDVELRCDPISGHTALYWYRQSLGQGLEFLIYFQGNSAPDKSGLPSDRFSAERTGGSVSTLTIQRTQQEDSAVYLCASSLPQGSLYNSPLHFGNGTRLTVT.

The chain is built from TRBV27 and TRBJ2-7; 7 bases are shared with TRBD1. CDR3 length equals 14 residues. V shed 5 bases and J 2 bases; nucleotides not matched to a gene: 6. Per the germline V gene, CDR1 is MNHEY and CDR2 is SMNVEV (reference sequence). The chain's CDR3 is CASSDQGGPYEQYV. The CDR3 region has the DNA TGTGCCAGCAGTGATCAAGGGGGCCCCTACGAGCAGTACGTC.

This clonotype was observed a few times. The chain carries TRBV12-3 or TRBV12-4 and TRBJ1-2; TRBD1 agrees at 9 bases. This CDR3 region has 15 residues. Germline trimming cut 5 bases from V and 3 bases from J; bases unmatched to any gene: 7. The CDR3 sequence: CASSVPGTGHYGYTF. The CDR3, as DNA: TGTGCCAGCAGTGTGCCCGGGACAGGGCACTATGGCTACACCTTC.

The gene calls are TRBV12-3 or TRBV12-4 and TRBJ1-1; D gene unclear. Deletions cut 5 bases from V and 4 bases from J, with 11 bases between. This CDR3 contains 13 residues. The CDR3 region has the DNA TGTGCCAGCAGTATCACACAGAGCACTGAAGCTTTCTTT. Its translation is CASSITQSTEAFF.